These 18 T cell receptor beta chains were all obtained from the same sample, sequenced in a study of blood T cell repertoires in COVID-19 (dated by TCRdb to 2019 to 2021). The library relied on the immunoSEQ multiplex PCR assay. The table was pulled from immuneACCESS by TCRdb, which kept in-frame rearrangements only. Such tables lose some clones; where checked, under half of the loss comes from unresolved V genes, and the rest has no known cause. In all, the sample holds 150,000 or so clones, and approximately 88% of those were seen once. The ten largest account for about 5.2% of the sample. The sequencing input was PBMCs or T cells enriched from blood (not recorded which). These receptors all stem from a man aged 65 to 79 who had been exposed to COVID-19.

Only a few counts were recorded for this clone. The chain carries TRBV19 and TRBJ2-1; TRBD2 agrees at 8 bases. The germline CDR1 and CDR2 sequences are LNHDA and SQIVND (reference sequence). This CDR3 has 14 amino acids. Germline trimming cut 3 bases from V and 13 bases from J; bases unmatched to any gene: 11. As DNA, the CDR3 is TGTGCCAGTAGTATGCGTAGGCTAGCGGGTTTCCAGTTCTTC. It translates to CASSMRRLAGFQFF.

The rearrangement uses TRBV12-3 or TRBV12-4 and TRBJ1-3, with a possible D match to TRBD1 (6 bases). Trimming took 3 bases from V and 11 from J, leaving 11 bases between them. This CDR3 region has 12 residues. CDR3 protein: CASSFTGPSIYF. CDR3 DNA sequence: TGTGCCAGCAGTTTTACAGGGCCCTCCATATATTTT.

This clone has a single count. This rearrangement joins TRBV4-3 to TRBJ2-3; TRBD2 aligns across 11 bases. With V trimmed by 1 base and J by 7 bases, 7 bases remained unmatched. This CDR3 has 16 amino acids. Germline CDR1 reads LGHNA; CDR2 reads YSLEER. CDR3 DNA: TGCGCCAGCAGCCAAGTAGCGGGGGGGCACATGAATACGCAGTATTTT. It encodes CASSQVAGGHMNTQYF.

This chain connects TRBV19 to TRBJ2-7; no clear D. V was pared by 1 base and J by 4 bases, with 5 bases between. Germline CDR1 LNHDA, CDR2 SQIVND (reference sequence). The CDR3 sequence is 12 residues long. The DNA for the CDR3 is TGTGCCAGTAGTATAGGTCGGTACGAGCAGTACTTC. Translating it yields CASSIGRYEQYF.

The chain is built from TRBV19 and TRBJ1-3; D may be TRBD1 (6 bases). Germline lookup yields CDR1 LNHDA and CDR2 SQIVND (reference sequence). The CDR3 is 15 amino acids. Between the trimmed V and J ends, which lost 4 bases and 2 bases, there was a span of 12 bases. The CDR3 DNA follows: TGTGCCAGTAGTAAGGCGGGGGCGACTGGAAACACCATATATTTT. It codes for CASSKAGATGNTIYF.

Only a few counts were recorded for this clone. In DNA form, the CDR3 reads TGTGCCAGCAGCCCAACCTCCCCGACTAGCACAGATACGCAGTATTTT. Translation gives CASSPTSPTSTDTQYF. The chain combines TRBV7-6 with TRBJ2-3; D unresolved. The V and J ends lost 5 bases and 0 bases respectively, with 15 bases between them. This CDR3 has 16 residues. Per the germline V gene, CDR1 is SGHVS and CDR2 is FNYEAQ.

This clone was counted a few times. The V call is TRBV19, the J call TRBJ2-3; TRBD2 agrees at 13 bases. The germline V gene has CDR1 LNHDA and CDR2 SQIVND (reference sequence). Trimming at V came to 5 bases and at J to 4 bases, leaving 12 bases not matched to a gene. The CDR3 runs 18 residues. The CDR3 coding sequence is TGTGCCAGTAGTCCCGGCACTAGCGGGAGGGCCAAGGCAGATACGCAGTATTTT. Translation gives CASSPGTSGRAKADTQYF.

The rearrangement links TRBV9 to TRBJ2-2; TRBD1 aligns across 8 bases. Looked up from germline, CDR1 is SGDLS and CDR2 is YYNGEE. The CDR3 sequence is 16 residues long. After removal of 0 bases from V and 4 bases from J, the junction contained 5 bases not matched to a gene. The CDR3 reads CASSVGQGAVTGELFF. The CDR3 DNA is TGTGCCAGCAGCGTAGGGCAGGGGGCGGTCACCGGGGAGCTGTTTTTT.

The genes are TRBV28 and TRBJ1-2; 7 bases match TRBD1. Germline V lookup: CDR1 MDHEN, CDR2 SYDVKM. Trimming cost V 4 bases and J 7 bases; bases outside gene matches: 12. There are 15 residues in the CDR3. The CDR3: CASSSSGDRGFGYTF. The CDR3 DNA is TGTGCCAGCAGTTCATCGGGGGACAGAGGATTTGGCTACACCTTC.

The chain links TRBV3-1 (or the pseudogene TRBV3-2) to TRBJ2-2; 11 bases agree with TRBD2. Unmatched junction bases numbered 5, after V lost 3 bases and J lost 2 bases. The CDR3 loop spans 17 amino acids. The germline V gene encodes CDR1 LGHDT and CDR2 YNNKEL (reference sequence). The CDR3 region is CASSQPTSGINTGELFF. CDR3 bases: TGTGCCAGCAGCCAGCCGACTAGCGGGATTAACACCGGGGAGCTGTTTTTT.

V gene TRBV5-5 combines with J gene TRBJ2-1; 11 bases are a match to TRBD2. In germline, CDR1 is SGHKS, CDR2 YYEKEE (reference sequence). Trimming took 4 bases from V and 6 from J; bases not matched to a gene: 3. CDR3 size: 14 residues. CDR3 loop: CASSDTSGSNEQFF. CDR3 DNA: TGTGCCAGCAGCGATACTAGCGGGAGCAATGAGCAGTTCTTC. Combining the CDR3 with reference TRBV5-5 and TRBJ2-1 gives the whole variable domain DAGVTQSPTHLIKTRGQQVTLRCSPISGHKSVSWYQQVLGQGPQFIFQYYEKEERGRGNFPDRFSARQFPNYSSELNVNALLLGDSALYLCASSDTSGSNEQFFGPGTRLTVL.

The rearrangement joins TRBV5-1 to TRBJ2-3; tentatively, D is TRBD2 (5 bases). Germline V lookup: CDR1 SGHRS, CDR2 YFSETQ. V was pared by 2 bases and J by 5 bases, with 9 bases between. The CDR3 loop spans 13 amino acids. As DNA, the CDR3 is TGCGCCAGCAGCTTCGACGGGGAAGATACGCAGTATTTT. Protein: CASSFDGEDTQYF.

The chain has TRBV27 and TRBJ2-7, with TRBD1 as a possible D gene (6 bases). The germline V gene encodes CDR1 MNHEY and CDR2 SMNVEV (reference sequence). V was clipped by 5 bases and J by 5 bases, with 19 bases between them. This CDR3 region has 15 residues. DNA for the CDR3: TGTGCCAGCAGTCGCAGGGGATCCCTACCTGACGAGCAGTACTTC. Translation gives CASSRRGSLPDEQYF.

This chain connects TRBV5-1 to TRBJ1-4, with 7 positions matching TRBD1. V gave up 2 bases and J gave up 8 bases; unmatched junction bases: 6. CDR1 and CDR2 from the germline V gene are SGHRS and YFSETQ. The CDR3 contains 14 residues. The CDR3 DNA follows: TGCGCCAGCAGCTTCTCAGGGGGTCGGGAAAAACTGTTTTTT. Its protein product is CASSFSGGREKLFF. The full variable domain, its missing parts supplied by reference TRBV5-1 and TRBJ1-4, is KAGVTQTPRYLIKTRGQQVTLSCSPISGHRSVSWYQQTPGQGLQFLFEYFSETQRNKGNFPGRFSGRQFSNSRSEMNVSTLELGDSALYLCASSFSGGREKLFFGSGTQLSVL.

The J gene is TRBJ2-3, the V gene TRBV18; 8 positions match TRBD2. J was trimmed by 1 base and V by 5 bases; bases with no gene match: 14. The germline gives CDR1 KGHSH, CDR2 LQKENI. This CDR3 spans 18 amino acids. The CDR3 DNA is TGTGCCAGCTCAGTTCTACCGAGACTAGCGACGGGCACAGATACGCAGTATTTT. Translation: CASSVLPRLATGTDTQYF.

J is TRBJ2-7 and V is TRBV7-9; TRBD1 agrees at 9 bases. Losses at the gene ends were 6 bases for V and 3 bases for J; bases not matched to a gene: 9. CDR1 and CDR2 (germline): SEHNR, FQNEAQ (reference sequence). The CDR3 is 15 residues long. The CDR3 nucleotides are TGTGCCAGCAGTCCCCCCGGGACAGGGATCTACGAGCAGTACTTC. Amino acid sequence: CASSPPGTGIYEQYF.

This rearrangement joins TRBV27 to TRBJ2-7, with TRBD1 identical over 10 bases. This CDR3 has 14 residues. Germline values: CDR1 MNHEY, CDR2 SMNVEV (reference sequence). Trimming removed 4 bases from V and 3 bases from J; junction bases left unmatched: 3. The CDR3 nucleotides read TGTGCCAGCAGTTGGACAGGGGGAGGCTACGAGCAGTACTTC. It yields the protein CASSWTGGGYEQYF.

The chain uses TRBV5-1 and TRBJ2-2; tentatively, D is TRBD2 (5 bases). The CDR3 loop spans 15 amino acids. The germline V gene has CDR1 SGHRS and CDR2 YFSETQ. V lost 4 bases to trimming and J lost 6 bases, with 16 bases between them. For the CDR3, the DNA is TGCGCCAGCAGCCCCTATGACCCCGGGGCCGGGGAGCTGTTTTTT. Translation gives CASSPYDPGAGELFF.